These T cell receptor beta chains were read from a single sample in a study of T cells expressing NK-cell markers. TCRdb derives one entry per CDR3 protein from the 5' RACE reads, leaving out DNA. In all, the sample yields 120,000 to 150,000 distinct CDR3 sequences. The sequencing input was blood T cells: a sorted CD56 or NKG2C T cell subset, CD4+ or CD8+ T cells, or bulk PBMC T cells (not recorded which). The receptors shown here come from a man between 18 and 35 years old in good health. The CDR3 runs from the conserved cysteine through the conserved F or W. The order of the fields is V gene, J gene, CDR3 protein.

TRBV12-3/TRBV12-4,TRBJ1-4,CASSSSMGGNEKLFF
TRBV12-3/TRBV12-4,TRBJ2-4,CASTMGVAKNIQYF
TRBV12-3/TRBV12-4,TRBJ2-5,CASSFPGTGEETQYF
TRBV28,TRBJ2-5,CASSSNPGTGPGETQYF
TRBV6-6,TRBJ1-2,CASRGGFYGYTF
TRBV27,TRBJ1-5,CASAPGRYQPQHF
TRBV5-5,TRBJ2-1,CASSLRSSGRANEQFF
TRBV15,TRBJ2-5,CATSRWEQTETQYF
TRBV12-3/TRBV12-4,TRBJ2-1,CASSFPSGQAFGQFF
TRBV19,TRBJ2-1,CASGTGGLNEQFF
TRBV5-5,TRBJ1-1,CASSFRLATEAFF
TRBV15,TRBJ2-1,CATSFLAEPGGEQFF
TRBV12-3/TRBV12-4,TRBJ2-1,CASSLSHGSNEQFF
TRBV9,TRBJ1-1,CASSVGGTRDTEAFF
TRBV6-5,TRBJ2-7,CASSYSIDEQYF
TRBV29-1,TRBJ2-1,CSVGARTSSYNEQFF
TRBV27,TRBJ2-1,CASSYDANEQFF
TRBV20-1,TRBJ1-1,CSARVTENTEAFF
TRBV5-6,TRBJ2-3,CASSLAGLLTDTQYF
TRBV7-2,TRBJ2-2,CASSLLAGITGELFF
TRBV20-1,TRBJ2-2,CSARDRSTGELFF
TRBV20-1,TRBJ2-2,CSARATGAGELFF
TRBV27,TRBJ2-7,CASREQGRGYEQYF
TRBV5-1,TRBJ2-3,CASSFTSGSSDTQYF
TRBV29-1,TRBJ2-3,CSVEWGRRADTQYF
TRBV5-6,TRBJ1-1,CASSLAGKTDRNTEAFF
TRBV25-1,TRBJ2-3,CASSPFGTSDTDTQYF
TRBV4-3,TRBJ1-5,CASSQDWGPTRQPQHF
TRBV28,TRBJ2-1,CASSYGGEQFF
TRBV7-9,TRBJ2-7,CASTLTGSDEQYF
TRBV9,TRBJ2-1,CASSNRFERGSSYNEQFF
TRBV12-3/TRBV12-4,TRBJ2-3,CASSFLTKGTDTQYF
TRBV3-1,TRBJ2-3,CASSAELEDTQYF
TRBV10-2,TRBJ2-7,CASMVALNPYEQYF
TRBV29-1,TRBJ2-2,CSVTTLNTGELFF
TRBV12-3/TRBV12-4,TRBJ2-7,CATEKDPYEQYF
TRBV3-1,TRBJ2-4,CASSQEGTPSLAKNIQYF
TRBV11-2,TRBJ2-2,CASSLDPLGRVNTGELFF
TRBV14,TRBJ2-3,CASSRQGARADTQYF
TRBV5-4,TRBJ2-2,CASSLQGQGTGELFF